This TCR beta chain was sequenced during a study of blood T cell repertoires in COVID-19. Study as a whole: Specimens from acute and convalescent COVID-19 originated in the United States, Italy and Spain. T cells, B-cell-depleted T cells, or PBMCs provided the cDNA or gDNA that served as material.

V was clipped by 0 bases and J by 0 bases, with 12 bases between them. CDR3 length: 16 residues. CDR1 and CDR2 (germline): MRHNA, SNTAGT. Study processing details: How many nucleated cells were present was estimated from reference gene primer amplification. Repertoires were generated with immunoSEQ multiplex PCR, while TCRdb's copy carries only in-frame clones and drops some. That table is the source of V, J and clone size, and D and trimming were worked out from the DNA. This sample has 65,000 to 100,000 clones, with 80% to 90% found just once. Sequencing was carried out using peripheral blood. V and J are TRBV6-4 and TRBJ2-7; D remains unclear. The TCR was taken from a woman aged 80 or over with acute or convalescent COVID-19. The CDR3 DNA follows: TGTGCCAGCAGTGACTCGAGGCCGACCAACTCCTACGAGCAGTACTTC. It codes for CASSDSRPTNSYEQYF.